The 11 T cell receptor beta chains presented below share a single source sample, sequenced in a study of blood T cell repertoires in COVID-19. Sequencing was performed with immunoSEQ multiplex PCR; in TCRdb, only in-frame clones are kept and a portion is missing. The sample holds 150,000 or so clones, about 75% seen once. The sample was PBMCs or T cells enriched from blood (not recorded which). The receptors derive from a woman between 45 and 65 years old who had recovered from COVID-19.

V gene TRBV10-1 combines with J gene TRBJ2-1, with 9 bases identical to TRBD2. Trimming removed 3 bases from V and 7 bases from J; junction bases left unmatched: 10. The CDR3 runs 16 residues. Germline V lookup: CDR1 WNHNN, CDR2 SYGVQD (reference sequence). DNA for the CDR3: TGCGCCAGCAGTGATTACGGGCTAGCGGGGACTAATGAGCAGTTCTTC. This gives the protein CASSDYGLAGTNEQFF.

The chain has TRBV7-9 and TRBJ2-7, with a tentative D call TRBD1 (6 bases). Trimming removed 1 base at V and 5 bases at J, with 12 bases between. The CDR3 totals 14 residues. Germline values: CDR1 SEHNR, CDR2 FQNEAQ (reference sequence). This CDR3 is CASSLGGTRDEQYF. The CDR3, as DNA: TGTGCCAGCAGCTTAGGAGGGACAAGGGACGAGCAGTACTTC.

The rearrangement uses TRBV6-5 and TRBJ1-6; 10 positions match TRBD1. This CDR3 has 16 residues. CDR1 and CDR2 (germline): MNHEY, SVGAGI. V dropped 4 bases and J dropped 9; count of bases not matched to a gene: 9. Here the CDR3 reads CASSSSGQGFRSPLHF. The DNA of the CDR3 is TGTGCCAGCAGTTCCTCGGGACAGGGGTTCCGTTCACCCCTCCACTTT.

This clone was seen more than once but under ten times. The CDR3 region is CAAHGQGGNYGYTF. Written as DNA, the CDR3 is TGTGCCGCCCATGGACAGGGAGGAAACTATGGCTACACCTTC. V usage is TRBV19 and J usage is TRBJ1-2, with 8 bases lining up with TRBD1. Germline V lookup: CDR1 LNHDA, CDR2 SQIVND (reference sequence). The CDR3 is made up of 14 amino acids. Unmatched junction bases numbered 10, after V lost 11 bases and J lost 2 bases.

The V and J genes are TRBV28 and TRBJ2-3; 7 bases are a match to TRBD2. V was pared by 6 bases and J by 1 base, with 10 bases of the junction left unmatched. CDR1 and CDR2 (germline): MDHEN, SYDVKM. The CDR3 is made up of 16 amino acids. CDR3 DNA: TGTGCCAGCAGCGCCGTTAGCGGGCAGCGCACAGATACGCAGTATTTT. Translated, it gives CASSAVSGQRTDTQYF. Variable domain in full (rest from reference TRBV28 and TRBJ2-3): DVKVTQSSRYLVKRTGEKVFLECVQDMDHENMFWYRQDPGLGLRLIYFSYDVKMKEKGDIPEGYSVSREKKERFSLILESASTNQTSMYLCASSAVSGQRTDTQYFGPGTRLTVL.

This clone was observed a single time. V gene TRBV5-6 combines with J gene TRBJ1-4; TRBD1 is a possible D gene (6 bases). V lost 4 bases and J 2 bases, leaving 12 bases between the germline ends. Germline V CDR1 and CDR2: SGHDT, YYEEEE. This CDR3 has 15 residues. The CDR3 reads CASSPLTGTNEKLFF. The CDR3 DNA follows: TGTGCCAGCAGCCCACTTACAGGGACTAATGAAAAACTGTTTTTT.

The rearrangement links TRBV5-6 to TRBJ2-7; TRBD1 aligns across 7 bases. The germline V gene has CDR1 SGHDT and CDR2 YYEEEE. This CDR3 contains 15 residues. V was pared by 4 bases and J by 5 bases, with 12 bases of the junction left unmatched. Here the CDR3 DNA reads TGTGCCAGCAGCCGTCCGAGACAGGGAGTCCACGAGCAGTACTTC. It translates to CASSRPRQGVHEQYF.

This chain links TRBV7-2 with TRBJ1-1; D not certain. Trimming stripped 2 bases from V and 1 base from J, with 5 bases between. The CDR3 has 13 residues. Per the germline V gene, CDR1 is SGHTA and CDR2 is FQGNSA. The CDR3 protein is CASSLQQNTEAFF. The CDR3 DNA reads TGTGCCAGCAGCTTACAACAGAACACTGAAGCTTTCTTT.

The chain combines TRBV13 with TRBJ2-1; 11 positions agree with TRBD1. The CDR3 is 15 residues long. Germline values: CDR1 PRHDT, CDR2 FYEKMQ (reference sequence). Trimming removed 5 bases from V and 9 bases from J; junction bases left unmatched: 9. CDR3: CASSRGQGAEGEQFF. CDR3 DNA: TGTGCCAGCAGCCGCGGACAGGGGGCGGAGGGTGAGCAGTTCTTC.

The rearrangement joins TRBV11-2 to TRBJ2-7; a possible D gene is TRBD2 (5 bases). The CDR3 has 14 amino acids. With 4 bases removed from V and 3 bases from J, the gap between germline ends came to 13 bases. Germline CDR1 SGHAT, CDR2 FQNNGV. The CDR3 loop is CASSSGPAGYEQYF. CDR3 DNA: TGTGCCAGCAGCTCCGGACCCGCGGGCTACGAGCAGTACTTC.

The rearrangement links TRBV29-1 to TRBJ1-5, with 7 bases fitting TRBD1. The CDR3 is 14 amino acids. Unmatched junction bases numbered 5, after V lost 4 bases and J lost 2 bases. Germline CDR1 is SQVTM and CDR2 is ANQGSEA. As DNA, the CDR3 is TGCAGCGTTGCTGACAGGGTCGGCAATCAGCCCCAGCATTTT. It encodes CSVADRVGNQPQHF.